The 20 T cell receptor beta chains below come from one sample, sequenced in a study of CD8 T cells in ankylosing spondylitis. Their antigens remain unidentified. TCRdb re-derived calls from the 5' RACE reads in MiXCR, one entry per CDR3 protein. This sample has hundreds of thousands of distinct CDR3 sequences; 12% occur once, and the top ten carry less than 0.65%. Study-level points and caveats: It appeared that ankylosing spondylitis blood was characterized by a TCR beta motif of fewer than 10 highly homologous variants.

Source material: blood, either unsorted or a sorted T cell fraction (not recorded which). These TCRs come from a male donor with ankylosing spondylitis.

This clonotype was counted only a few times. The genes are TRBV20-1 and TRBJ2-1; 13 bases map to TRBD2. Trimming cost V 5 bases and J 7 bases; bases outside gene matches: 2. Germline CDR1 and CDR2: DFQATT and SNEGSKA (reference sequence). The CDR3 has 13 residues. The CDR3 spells CSAGTSGINEQFF. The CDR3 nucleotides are TGCAGTGCTGGGACTAGCGGGATAAATGAGCAGTTCTTC.

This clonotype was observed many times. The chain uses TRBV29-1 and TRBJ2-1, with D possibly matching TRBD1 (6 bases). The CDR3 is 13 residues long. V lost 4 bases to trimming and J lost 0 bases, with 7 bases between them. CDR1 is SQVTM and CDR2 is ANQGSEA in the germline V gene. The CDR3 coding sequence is TGCAGCGTTGGGGGGCGCTCCTACAATGAGCAGTTCTTC. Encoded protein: CSVGGRSYNEQFF.

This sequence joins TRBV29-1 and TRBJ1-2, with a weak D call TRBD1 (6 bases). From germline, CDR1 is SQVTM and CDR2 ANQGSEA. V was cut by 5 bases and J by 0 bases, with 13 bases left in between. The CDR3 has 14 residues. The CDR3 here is CSVRTVGANYGYTF. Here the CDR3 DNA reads TGCAGCGTTAGGACAGTCGGGGCTAACTATGGCTACACCTTC. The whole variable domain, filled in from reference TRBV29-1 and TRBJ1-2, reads SAVISQKPSRDICQRGTSLTIQCQVDSQVTMMFWYRQQPGQSLTLIATANQGSEATYESGFVIDKFPISRPNLTFSTLTVSNMSPEDSSIYLCSVRTVGANYGYTFGSGTRLTVV.

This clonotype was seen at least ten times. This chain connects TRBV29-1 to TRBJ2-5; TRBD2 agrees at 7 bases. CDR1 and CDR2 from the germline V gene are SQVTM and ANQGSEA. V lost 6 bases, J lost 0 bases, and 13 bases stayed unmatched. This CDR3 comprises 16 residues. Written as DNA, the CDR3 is TGCAGCGTCCTCGGCCTCAGCGGGAAGTACCAAGAGACCCAGTACTTC. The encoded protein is CSVLGLSGKYQETQYF.

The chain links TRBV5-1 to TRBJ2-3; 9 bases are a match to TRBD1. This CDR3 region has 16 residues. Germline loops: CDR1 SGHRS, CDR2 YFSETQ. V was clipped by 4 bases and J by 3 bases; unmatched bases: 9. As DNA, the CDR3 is TGCGCCAGCAGCCTATGGACAGGGGTTCAGACAGATACGCAGTATTTT. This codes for CASSLWTGVQTDTQYF.

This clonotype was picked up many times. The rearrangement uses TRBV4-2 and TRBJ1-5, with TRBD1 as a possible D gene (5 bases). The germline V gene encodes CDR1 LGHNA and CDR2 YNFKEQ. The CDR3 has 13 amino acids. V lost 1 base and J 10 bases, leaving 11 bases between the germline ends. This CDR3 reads CASSQAGAGPQHF. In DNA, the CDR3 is TGTGCCAGCAGCCAAGCCGGGGCCGGACCCCAGCATTTT.

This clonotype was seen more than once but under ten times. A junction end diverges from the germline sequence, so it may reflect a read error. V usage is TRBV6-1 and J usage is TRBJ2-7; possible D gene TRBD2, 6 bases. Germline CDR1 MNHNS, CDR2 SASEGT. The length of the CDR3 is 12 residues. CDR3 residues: CASSEGRNEQYF. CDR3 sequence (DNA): TGTGCCAGCAGCGAAGGGAGGAACGAGCAGTACTTC.

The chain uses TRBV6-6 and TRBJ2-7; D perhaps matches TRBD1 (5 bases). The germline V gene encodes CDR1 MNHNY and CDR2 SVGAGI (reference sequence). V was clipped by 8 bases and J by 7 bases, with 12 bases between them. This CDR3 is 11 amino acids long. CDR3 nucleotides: TGTGCCAGCGGTCCGGACAATGAGCAGTACTTC. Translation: CASGPDNEQYF.

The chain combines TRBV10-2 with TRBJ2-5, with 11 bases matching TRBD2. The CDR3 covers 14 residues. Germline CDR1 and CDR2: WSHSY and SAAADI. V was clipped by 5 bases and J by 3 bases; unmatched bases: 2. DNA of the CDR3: TGCGCCAGCAGTAAGACTAGCGGGAAAGAGACCCAGTACTTC. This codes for CASSKTSGKETQYF.

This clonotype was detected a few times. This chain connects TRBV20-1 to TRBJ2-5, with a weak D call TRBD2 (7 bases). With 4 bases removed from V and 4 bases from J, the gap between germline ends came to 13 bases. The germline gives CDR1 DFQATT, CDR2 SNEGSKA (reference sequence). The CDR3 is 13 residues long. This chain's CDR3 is CSAIGGAGETQYF. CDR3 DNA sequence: TGCAGTGCTATAGGGGGGGCCGGAGAGACCCAGTACTTC.

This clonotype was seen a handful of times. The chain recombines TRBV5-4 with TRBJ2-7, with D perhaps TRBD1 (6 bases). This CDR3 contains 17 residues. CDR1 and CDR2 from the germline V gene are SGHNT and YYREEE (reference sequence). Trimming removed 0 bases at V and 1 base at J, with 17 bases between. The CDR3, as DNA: TGTGCCAGCAGCTTGGAGGACAGTAGCACGATATCCTACGAGCAGTACTTC. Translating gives CASSLEDSSTISYEQYF. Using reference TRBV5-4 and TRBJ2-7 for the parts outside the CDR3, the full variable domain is ETGVTQSPTHLIKTRGQQVTLRCSSQSGHNTVSWYQQALGQGPQFIFQYYREEENGRGNFPPRFSGLQFPNYSSELNVNALELDDSALYLCASSLEDSSTISYEQYFGPGTRLTVT.

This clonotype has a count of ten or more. The CDR3 protein is CSVVRRTPIGETQYF. CDR3 nucleotide sequence: TGCAGCGTTGTCCGCCGTACACCCATAGGGGAGACCCAGTACTTC. The chain recombines TRBV29-1 with TRBJ2-5; D call uncertain. Deletions cut 4 bases from V and 5 bases from J, with 20 bases between. Germline V gene data show CDR1 as SQVTM and CDR2 as ANQGSEA. The CDR3 totals 15 residues. Combining the CDR3 with reference TRBV29-1 and TRBJ2-5 gives the whole variable domain SAVISQKPSRDICQRGTSLTIQCQVDSQVTMMFWYRQQPGQSLTLIATANQGSEATYESGFVIDKFPISRPNLTFSTLTVSNMSPEDSSIYLCSVVRRTPIGETQYFGPGTRLLVL.

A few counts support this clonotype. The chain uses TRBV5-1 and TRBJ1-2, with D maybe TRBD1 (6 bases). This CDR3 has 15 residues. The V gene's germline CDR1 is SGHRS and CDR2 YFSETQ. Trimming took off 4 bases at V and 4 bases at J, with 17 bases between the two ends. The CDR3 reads CASSLRDTISYGYTF. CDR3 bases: TGCGCCAGCAGCCTCCGGGACACAATCAGCTATGGCTACACCTTC.

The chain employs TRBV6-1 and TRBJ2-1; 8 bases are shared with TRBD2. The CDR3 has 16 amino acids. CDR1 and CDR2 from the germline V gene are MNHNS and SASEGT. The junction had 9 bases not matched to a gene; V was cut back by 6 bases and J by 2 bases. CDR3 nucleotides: TGTGCCAGCAGAGGAAGCGGGAGAAACACCTACAATGAGCAGTTCTTC. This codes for CASRGSGRNTYNEQFF.

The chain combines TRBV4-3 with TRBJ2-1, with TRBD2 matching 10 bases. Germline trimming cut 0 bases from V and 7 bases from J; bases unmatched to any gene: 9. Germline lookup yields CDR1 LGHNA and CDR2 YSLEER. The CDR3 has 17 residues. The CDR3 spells CASSQDHPAGGGNEQFF. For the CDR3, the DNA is TGCGCCAGCAGCCAAGATCATCCAGCGGGAGGGGGGAATGAGCAGTTCTTC.

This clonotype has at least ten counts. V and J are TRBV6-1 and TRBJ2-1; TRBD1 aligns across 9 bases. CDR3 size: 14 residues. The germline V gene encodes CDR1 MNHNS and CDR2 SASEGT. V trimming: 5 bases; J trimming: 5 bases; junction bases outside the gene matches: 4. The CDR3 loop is CASSRGTGNNEQFF. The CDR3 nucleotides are TGTGCCAGCAGTCGCGGGACAGGGAACAATGAGCAGTTCTTC.

In DNA form, the CDR3 reads TGCGCCAGCGGGAGCGATGGAAACACCATATATTTT. This translates into CASGSDGNTIYF. The gene calls are TRBV5-1 and TRBJ1-3, with no clear D. Trimming pared 7 bases from V and 3 bases from J, leaving 8 bases between. CDR1 is SGHRS and CDR2 is YFSETQ in the germline V gene. The CDR3 covers 12 residues.

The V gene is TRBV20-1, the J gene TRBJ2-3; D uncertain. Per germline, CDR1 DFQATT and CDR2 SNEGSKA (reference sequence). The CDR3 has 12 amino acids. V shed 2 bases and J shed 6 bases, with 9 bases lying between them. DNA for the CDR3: TGCAGTGCTAGAAACTCTTGGGATACGCAGTATTTT. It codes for CSARNSWDTQYF.

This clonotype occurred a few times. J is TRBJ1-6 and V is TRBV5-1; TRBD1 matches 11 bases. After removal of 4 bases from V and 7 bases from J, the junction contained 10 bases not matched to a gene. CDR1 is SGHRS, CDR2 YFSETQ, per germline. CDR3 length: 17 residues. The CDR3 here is CASSRGQGARRNSPLHF. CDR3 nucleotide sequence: TGCGCCAGCAGCCGTGGACAGGGGGCGCGAAGAAATTCACCCCTCCACTTT. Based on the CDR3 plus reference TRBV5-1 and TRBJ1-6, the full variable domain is KAGVTQTPRYLIKTRGQQVTLSCSPISGHRSVSWYQQTPGQGLQFLFEYFSETQRNKGNFPGRFSGRQFSNSRSEMNVSTLELGDSALYLCASSRGQGARRNSPLHFGNGTRLTVT.

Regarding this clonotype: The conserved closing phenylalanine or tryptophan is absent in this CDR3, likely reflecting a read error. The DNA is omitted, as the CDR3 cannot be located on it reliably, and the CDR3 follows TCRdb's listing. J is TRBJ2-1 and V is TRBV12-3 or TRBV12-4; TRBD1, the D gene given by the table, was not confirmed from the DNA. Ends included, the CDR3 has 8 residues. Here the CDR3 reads CASTLQDL.